This TCR beta chain emerged from a study of human T cells and chemical hapten exposure. There are a few counts of this clonotype. TCRdb re-called the RACE reads through MiXCR, storing one row per CDR3 protein. The sample includes approximately 90,000 distinct CDR3 sequences, around 25% of them seen just once. Time point here: patch test 3, about 24 weeks after DPC sensitization. Treatment of the sample: therapeutic diphenylcyclopropenone sensitization with weekly scalp DPC. The input for sequencing was whole blood, taken in connection with sensitization to the hapten diphenylcyclopropenone (DPC). The sequence was obtained from a man in his forties or fifties with alopecia areata. Some clones in this sample may be carry-over from other donors' samples.

In DNA form, the CDR3 reads TGTGCCAGCAGTTTAGAACACCAATCGACAGGGGGGATACAGTACTTC. It specifies CASSLEHQSTGGIQYF. The rearrangement links TRBV28 to TRBJ2-7; TRBD1 aligns across 9 bases. Germline V gene lookup returns CDR1 MDHEN and CDR2 SYDVKM. V was pared by 2 bases and J by 10 bases, with 15 bases of the junction left unmatched. The CDR3 spans 16 residues.